The following is a TCR beta chain sequence with its context. No antigen is known for it. Trimming stripped 3 bases from V and 4 bases from J, with 12 bases between. The CDR3 has 15 amino acids. Germline V CDR1 and CDR2: LGHNA, YNFKEQ. TCRdb ran MiXCR on the RACE reads and lists one entry per CDR3 protein. The top ten clones hold just under 3% of a sample with around 200,000 distinct CDR3 sequences, about 31% of them seen once. This sample was taken from a study of human T cells and chemical hapten exposure. As for the study in general: Weekly diphenylcyclopropenone doses were given to patients' scalps across the roughly 25-week study. 0.01% DPC was applied to the upper back in patch tests, which were read at 6 days. Study-level points and caveats: TCRs whose frequency exceeded 1 in 1000 remained the same following DPC sensitization.

The time point: pre-sensitization, week 0. Treatment described: therapeutic diphenylcyclopropenone sensitization with weekly scalp DPC. This chain links TRBV4-2 with TRBJ2-2; D perhaps matches TRBD2 (6 bases). Specimen: whole blood, collected in connection with sensitization to the hapten diphenylcyclopropenone (DPC). The clonotype comes from a woman aged 25-40 years with alopecia areata. Some clones in this sample may be carry-over from other donors' samples. The CDR3 coding sequence is TGTGCCAGCAGCCAGAGGGGTAGCGGCACCGGGGAGCTGTTTTTT. Its protein product is CASSQRGSGTGELFF.